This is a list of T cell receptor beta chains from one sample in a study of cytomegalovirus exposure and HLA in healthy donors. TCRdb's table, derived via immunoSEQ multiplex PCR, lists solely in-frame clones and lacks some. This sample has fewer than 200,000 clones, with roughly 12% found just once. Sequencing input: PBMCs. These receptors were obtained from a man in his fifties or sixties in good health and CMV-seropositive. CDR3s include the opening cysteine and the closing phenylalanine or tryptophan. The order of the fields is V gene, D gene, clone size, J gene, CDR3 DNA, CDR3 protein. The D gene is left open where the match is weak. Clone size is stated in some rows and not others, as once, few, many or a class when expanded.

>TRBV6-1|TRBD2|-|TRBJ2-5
TGTGCCAGCAGGCCAACTAGCGGAGCAGAGACCCAGTACTTC
CASRPTSGAETQYF
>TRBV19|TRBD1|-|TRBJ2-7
TGTGCCAGTAGTACACCGGGACAGGGAGCCTACGAGCAGTACTTC
CASSTPGQGAYEQYF
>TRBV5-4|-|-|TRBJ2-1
TGTGCCAGCAGCATGGGAGGAGACAGTTACAATGAGCAGTTCTTC
CASSMGGDSYNEQFF
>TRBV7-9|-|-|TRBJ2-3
TGTGCCAGCAGCTCACATTTTGGAAATCAGGGGAAAGGAACAGATACGCAGTATTTT
CASSSHFGNQGKGTDTQYF
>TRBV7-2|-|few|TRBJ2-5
TGTGCAAGCAGCTTAGTTCAAGAGAACCAGTACTTC
CASSLVQENQYF
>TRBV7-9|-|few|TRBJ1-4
TGTGCCAGCAGCGCCAGGATGGGTGAAAAACTGTTTTTT
CASSARMGEKLFF
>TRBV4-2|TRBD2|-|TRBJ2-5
TGTGCCAGCAGCCAAGATATCGGGGCGGGGGGGCGGCAAGAGACCCAGTACTTC
CASSQDIGAGGRQETQYF
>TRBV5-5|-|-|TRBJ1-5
TGTGCCAGCAGCTTGAGAGGGTCTGGCCAGCCCCAGCATTTT
CASSLRGSGQPQHF
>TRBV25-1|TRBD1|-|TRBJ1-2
TGTGCCAGCAGTGAACGCGGTGACAGGGGCATTTACGGCTACACCTTC
CASSERGDRGIYGYTF
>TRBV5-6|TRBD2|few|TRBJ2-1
TGTGCCAGCAGCGCCCGGCGGACTAGCGGGGGCCCCCTCTACAATGAGCAGTTCTTC
CASSARRTSGGPLYNEQFF
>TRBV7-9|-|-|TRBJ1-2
TGTGCCAGCAGCCACGGACAGAACTATGGCTACACCTTC
CASSHGQNYGYTF
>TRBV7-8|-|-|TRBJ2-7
TGTGCCAGCAGCTTAGCAGGGGTTAGTACGTACGAGCAGTACTTC
CASSLAGVSTYEQYF
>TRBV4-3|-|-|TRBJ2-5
TGCGCCAGCAGCCAAGATCTGTCTTTATCCGGTGAGACCCAGTACTTC
CASSQDLSLSGETQYF
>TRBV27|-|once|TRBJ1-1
TGTGCCAGCAGTTTATGGTCCGGGAACACTGAAGCTTTCTTT
CASSLWSGNTEAFF
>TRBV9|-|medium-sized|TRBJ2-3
TGTGCCAGCAGCGTAGGAGAGACTCCAGCTAGCACAGATACGCAGTATTTT
CASSVGETPASTDTQYF
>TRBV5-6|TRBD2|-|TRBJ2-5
TGTGCCAGCAGCTTGGTGACTAGCGGGGTCGGAGAGACCCAGTACTTC
CASSLVTSGVGETQYF
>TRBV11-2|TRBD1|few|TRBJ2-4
TGTGCCAGCAGCCATACTAGGGAGCAGGGGGAAAACATTCAGTACTTC
CASSHTREQGENIQYF
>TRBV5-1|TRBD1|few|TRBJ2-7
TGCGCCAGCAGCACCTGGACAGGGTCCTCCTACGAGCAGTACTTC
CASSTWTGSSYEQYF